The rows below give T cell receptor beta chains drawn from one sample of a study of blood T cell repertoires in COVID-19. Produced via immunoSEQ multiplex PCR; TCRdb's table is partial and in-frame only. Of 200,000 to 250,000 clones listed, about nine tenths are singletons. Sequencing was carried out using PBMCs or T cells enriched from blood (not recorded which). These TCRs come from a man aged 50-59 years who had been exposed to COVID-19. CDR3s include the opening cysteine and the closing phenylalanine or tryptophan. D genes are given only for firm matches. Size is stated for part of the rows, as once, few or many counts, or as a class when the clone is expanded.

clone_size	d_call	v_call	j_call	cdr3_nt	cdr3_aa
.	TRBD2	TRBV28	TRBJ2-5	TGTGCCAGCAACTCCCCGGCAGCGGGGGAGCAAGAGACCCAGTACTTC	CASNSPAAGEQETQYF
.	.	TRBV4-1	TRBJ2-1	TGCGCCAGCAGCGAGACTATGAGGGGGACAACTGGGTTCTTC	CASSETMRGTTGFF
few	.	TRBV18	TRBJ1-6	TGTGCCAGCTCACCTATGGGCAGCTCCAATTCACCCCTCCACTTT	CASSPMGSSNSPLHF
.	TRBD1	TRBV7-3	TRBJ2-2	TGTGCCAGCAGCCCCCGGACAGGGAGCACCGGGGAGCTGTTTTTT	CASSPRTGSTGELFF
.	TRBD2	TRBV15	TRBJ2-1	TGTGCCACCAGCTCTCAGCGGGGGGGTTATTCTGAGCAGTTCTTC	CATSSQRGGYSEQFF
once	.	TRBV3-1/TRBV3-2	TRBJ1-3	TGTGCCAGCAGCCGTCGCGCCCAAAGTTTCTCTGGAAACACCATATATTTT	CASSRRAQSFSGNTIYF
few	TRBD1	TRBV19	TRBJ1-5	TGTGCCAGTAGTCGGACAGGGGATCAGCCCCAGCATTTT	CASSRTGDQPQHF
.	.	TRBV24-1	TRBJ2-1	TGTGCCACCAGTGATGTACATCCGGCAGGGCAGGAGTACAATGAGCAGTTCTTC	CATSDVHPAGQEYNEQFF
.	.	TRBV9	TRBJ1-2	TGTGCCAGCAGCACCTCGTCGGGAAATGATGGCTACACCTTC	CASSTSSGNDGYTF
.	.	TRBV7-2	TRBJ1-2	TGTGCCAGCAGCTTAGCCGAGGACAGTCCTATCTATGGCTACACCTTC	CASSLAEDSPIYGYTF
.	.	TRBV5-1	TRBJ2-5	TGCGCCAGCAGCTTAGACAACCAAGAGACCCAGTACTTC	CASSLDNQETQYF
.	TRBD1	TRBV18	TRBJ1-2	TGTGCCAGCTCACAGGGACAGGGCAATTCCTACACCTTC	CASSQGQGNSYTF
few	.	TRBV6-5	TRBJ1-3	TGTGCCAGCAGTTACGTGAGGGGAAACACCATATATTTT	CASSYVRGNTIYF
once	TRBD1	TRBV5-4	TRBJ1-6	TGTGCCAGCAGCATATCGACAGGGTGGGGGTATAATTCACCCCTCCACTTT	CASSISTGWGYNSPLHF
.	TRBD2	TRBV4-1	TRBJ2-2	TGCGCCAGCAGCCAATGGGCTAGCGGGGACACCGGGGAGCTGTTTTTT	CASSQWASGDTGELFF
.	TRBD1	TRBV9	TRBJ2-1	TGTGCCAGCAGCGCCCAACAGGGGACATACAATGAGCAGTTCTTC	CASSAQQGTYNEQFF
.	.	TRBV5-1	TRBJ1-5	TGCGCCAGCAGCTTGGCCGGTGTCCTCAATCAGCCCCAGCATTTT	CASSLAGVLNQPQHF
.	TRBD1	TRBV5-1	TRBJ1-2	TGCGCCAGCAGTTCTGAATCCCCAGACAGGGGAGGTGGCTACACCTTC	CASSSESPDRGGGYTF
.	TRBD2	TRBV7-9	TRBJ2-3	TGTGCCAGCAGCTGGGGGCGGACTAGCGGGGATACAGATACGCAGTATTTT	CASSWGRTSGDTDTQYF
once	TRBD1	TRBV9	TRBJ1-1	TGTGCCAGCAGCGCCCCGGGACAGGGGATGAACACTGAAGCTTTCTTT	CASSAPGQGMNTEAFF
.	.	TRBV28	TRBJ1-2	TGTGCCAGCAGTTTAGTTCGCTATGGCTACACCTTC	CASSLVRYGYTF
.	.	TRBV5-1	TRBJ2-3	TGCGCCAGCGGGAGTGGGGACTTCACAGATACGCAGTATTTT	CASGSGDFTDTQYF
once	.	TRBV13	TRBJ1-6	TGTGCCAGCAGCTTAGGTAGCTCAGGGCCCCTCCACTTT	CASSLGSSGPLHF
.	TRBD1	TRBV7-8	TRBJ1-1	TGTGCCAGCAGCGTAGACAGGGGGCTGGGTACTGAAGCTTTCTTT	CASSVDRGLGTEAFF
.	TRBD1	TRBV9	TRBJ1-6	TGTGCCAGCAGCGCGGACAGGGGATCACCCCTCCACTTT	CASSADRGSPLHF
few	.	TRBV4-1	TRBJ1-5	TGCGCCAGCAGCCTCAGGCAAGATCAGCCCCAGCATTTT	CASSLRQDQPQHF
.	TRBD1	TRBV27	TRBJ1-1	TGTGCCAGCAGTGCGAACAGGGGGGGCACTGAAGCTTTCTTT	CASSANRGGTEAFF
.	.	TRBV19	TRBJ1-3	TGTGCCAGTAGTATAGTTCCCGGGGTCCTAGCTGGAAACACCATATATTTT	CASSIVPGVLAGNTIYF
.	.	TRBV7-2	TRBJ1-1	TGTGCCAGCAGCTGGTATTGGGGAGATGACACTGAAGCTTTCTTT	CASSWYWGDDTEAFF
.	.	TRBV5-5	TRBJ1-6	TGTGCCAGCAGCTTGGATGCCAGTTATAATTCACCCCTCCACTTT	CASSLDASYNSPLHF
.	.	TRBV4-1	TRBJ2-4	TGCGCCAGCAGCCAAGAAGGGACAACAAACATTCAGTACTTC	CASSQEGTTNIQYF
.	.	TRBV12-2	TRBJ1-5	TGTGCAAGTCGCTTAGCAGAAATGGGCAGGGGGCGCGGGCAGCCCCAGCATTTT	CASRLAEMGRGRGQPQHF
.	TRBD1	TRBV30	TRBJ1-3	TGTGCCTGCAGGGGGTCGGACGGAAACACCATATATTTT	CACRGSDGNTIYF
.	.	TRBV28	TRBJ1-1	TGTGCCAGCAGTTTGTGGCAGGAGAACACTGAAGCTTTCTTT	CASSLWQENTEAFF
.	TRBD1	TRBV6-5	TRBJ2-7	TGTGCCAGCAGTCGACAGGGCACTTACGAGCAGTACTTC	CASSRQGTYEQYF
once	TRBD1	TRBV28	TRBJ1-5	TGTGCCAGCACCGGGACAGCGGATCAGCCCCAGCATTTT	CASTGTADQPQHF
.	TRBD1	TRBV28	TRBJ1-5	TGTGCCAGCAGTTTACGGGACAGGGGGCATCAGCCCCAGCATTTT	CASSLRDRGHQPQHF
.	.	TRBV27	TRBJ1-3	TGTGCCAGCAGTTTTCGGGGGGGAAACACCATATATTTT	CASSFRGGNTIYF
.	.	TRBV6-1	TRBJ1-4	TGTGCCAGCAGTGAGGGGGCTGCTAATGAAAAACTGTTTTTT	CASSEGAANEKLFF
once	TRBD1	TRBV27	TRBJ1-6	TGTGCCAGCAGACCACTGGACAGGAGAAATTCACCCCTCCACTTT	CASRPLDRRNSPLHF
.	TRBD1	TRBV5-4	TRBJ1-2	TGTGCCAGCAGCTTGGTACAGGGGGGTGGCTACACCTTC	CASSLVQGGGYTF
once	TRBD1	TRBV5-1	TRBJ1-2	TGCGCCAGCAGCTTGGGCTGGACAGGTCATGGCTACACCTTC	CASSLGWTGHGYTF
.	TRBD2	TRBV5-6	TRBJ2-2	TGTGCCAGCAGCTTTTCCAGCGGGAGATACACCGGGGAGCTGTTTTTT	CASSFSSGRYTGELFF
.	.	TRBV19	TRBJ1-1	TGTGCCAGTAGTATCGCGCCAGACTACCCGGGGGACACTGAAGCTTTCTTT	CASSIAPDYPGDTEAFF
.	.	TRBV18	TRBJ1-1	TGTGCCAGCTCACCAACTAAGGGGCCGAACACTGAAGCTTTCTTT	CASSPTKGPNTEAFF